The rows below give T cell receptor beta chains drawn from one sample of a study of T cell responses to AZD1222 COVID-19 vaccine. Some clones are missing from TCRdb's copy, which holds only in-frame ones; the method was immunoSEQ multiplex PCR. The sample yields 160,000 or so clones, 70% to 90% seen once. The material was peripheral blood, obtained after recovery from COVID-19. The receptor set was obtained from an adult who had recovered from COVID-19. Each CDR3 is given with its conserved first and last residue. Fields, in order: V gene, J gene, D gene, clone size, CDR3 protein, CDR3 DNA. D genes are given only for firm matches. Clone sizes are given selectively: once, few, many, or a class where the clone is expanded.

TRBV7-9	TRBJ2-7	.	.	CASSLVSGEQYF	TGTGCCAGCAGCTTAGTTAGCGGCGAGCAGTACTTC
TRBV3-1/TRBV3-2	TRBJ2-1	.	.	CASSHPRDSSSYNEQFF	TGTGCCAGCAGCCACCCCCGGGACTCGAGCTCCTACAATGAGCAGTTCTTC
TRBV9	TRBJ2-3	.	.	CASSSRSSDLVGDTQYF	TGTGCCAGCAGCTCGAGGAGTAGCGACTTGGTCGGTGATACGCAGTATTTT
TRBV28	TRBJ1-4	.	few	CASRSDEKLFF	TGTGCCAGCAGGTCGGATGAAAAACTGTTTTTT
TRBV19	TRBJ1-1	TRBD1	.	CASSSRQGATEAFF	TGTGCCAGTAGTTCCCGACAGGGGGCGACTGAAGCTTTCTTT
TRBV9	TRBJ2-1	TRBD2	.	CASSVVPSGGYNEQFF	TGTGCCAGCAGCGTAGTGCCTAGCGGGGGTTATAATGAGCAGTTCTTC
TRBV9	TRBJ1-1	.	.	CASSVRSIQDTEAFF	TGTGCCAGCAGCGTACGTTCTATACAGGACACTGAAGCTTTCTTT
TRBV6-2/TRBV6-3	TRBJ1-2	.	.	CASSYDGPTGYTF	TGTGCCAGCAGTTACGACGGCCCAACTGGCTACACCTTC
TRBV20-1	TRBJ1-2	TRBD1	once	CSASEHRGYGYTF	TGCAGTGCTAGTGAGCACAGGGGATATGGCTACACCTTC
TRBV3-1/TRBV3-2	TRBJ2-7	.	.	CASSRESLYEQYF	TGTGCCAGCAGCCGGGAAAGCCTCTACGAGCAGTACTTC
TRBV7-3	TRBJ2-1	.	.	CASSLKVEQFF	TGTGCCAGCAGCTTAAAGGTTGAGCAGTTCTTC
TRBV11-3	TRBJ2-7	.	.	CASSLGSPGLLSSYEQYF	TGTGCCAGCAGCTTAGGATCCCCGGGACTCCTGAGCTCCTACGAGCAGTACTTC
TRBV4-1	TRBJ2-7	TRBD1	.	CASSQVARDRLLYEQYF	TGCGCCAGCAGCCAAGTCGCCCGGGACAGGCTCCTCTACGAGCAGTACTTC
TRBV3-1/TRBV3-2	TRBJ1-2	.	.	CASSQEGDAYGYTF	TGTGCCAGCAGCCAAGAAGGGGATGCTTATGGCTACACCTTC
TRBV9	TRBJ1-1	.	once	CASSGGAHLPLNTEAFF	TGTGCCAGCAGCGGCGGGGCCCACCTGCCCCTGAACACTGAAGCTTTCTTT
TRBV21-1	TRBJ2-7	.	.	CASSKRRGWAYEQYF	TGTGCCAGCAGCAAGAGGAGGGGGTGGGCCTACGAGCAGTACTTC
TRBV7-6	TRBJ1-3	.	.	CASRPGTGNTIYF	TGTGCCAGCCGACCGGGAACCGGAAACACCATATATTTT
TRBV2	TRBJ1-2	.	.	CATPKRGSGYTF	TGTGCCACCCCAAAGAGGGGCAGCGGCTACACCTTC
TRBV5-1	TRBJ2-1	TRBD1	.	CASSLTGVNEQFF	TGCGCCAGCAGCTTGACAGGGGTGAATGAGCAGTTCTTC
TRBV19	TRBJ2-7	TRBD2	.	CASSILVAGEIYYEQYF	TGTGCCAGTAGTATCCTAGTAGCGGGGGAGATCTACTACGAGCAGTACTTC
TRBV7-2	TRBJ1-5	.	once	CASSLLGTGEPQHF	TGTGCCAGCAGCTTATTAGGGACGGGAGAGCCCCAGCATTTT
TRBV29-1	TRBJ2-7	.	.	CSAGSPEQYF	TGCAGCGCTGGCAGCCCCGAGCAGTACTTC
TRBV6-5	TRBJ1-6	.	.	CASSTDNSPLHF	TGTGCCAGCAGTACCGATAATTCACCCCTCCACTTT
TRBV6-5	TRBJ1-2	TRBD1	.	CASSRTGGPDYGYTF	TGTGCCAGCAGCCGGACAGGGGGGCCCGACTATGGCTACACCTTC
TRBV4-1	TRBJ1-2	TRBD1	.	CASSPDRGSYGYTF	TGCGCCAGCAGCCCGGACAGGGGGAGCTATGGCTACACCTTC
TRBV20-1	TRBJ2-7	.	few	CSASRGHLWEQYF	TGCAGTGCCAGTAGGGGACACCTGTGGGAGCAGTACTTC
TRBV18	TRBJ1-2	.	.	CASSPRQEDGYTF	TGTGCCAGCTCACCACGGCAAGAAGATGGCTACACCTTC
TRBV19	TRBJ2-2	.	once	CASTLRGYTGELFF	TGTGCCAGTACCCTAAGGGGGTACACCGGGGAGCTGTTTTTT
TRBV2	TRBJ2-2	TRBD1	.	CASVARDSSRAGELFF	TGTGCCAGCGTCGCTCGGGACAGTAGTCGGGCCGGGGAGCTGTTTTTT
TRBV24-1	TRBJ2-2	.	once	CATSAPGPSTGELFF	TGTGCCACCAGTGCACCGGGACCAAGCACCGGGGAGCTGTTTTTT
TRBV5-5	TRBJ1-3	TRBD1	.	CASSLGGTGGNTIYF	TGTGCCAGCAGCTTGGGCGGGACAGGAGGAAACACCATATATTTT
TRBV2	TRBJ2-1	TRBD2	few	CAWYGREKYNEQFF	TGTGCCTGGTATGGGAGGGAGAAATACAATGAGCAGTTCTTC
TRBV9	TRBJ1-4	.	.	CASSGGPTNEKLFF	TGTGCCAGCAGCGGTGGGCCAACTAATGAAAAACTGTTTTTT
TRBV5-6	TRBJ1-5	.	.	CASSSRGSNQPQHF	TGTGCCAGCAGCTCTAGGGGTAGCAATCAGCCCCAGCATTTT
TRBV10-3	TRBJ1-2	.	.	CAISESTDNYGYTF	TGTGCCATCAGTGAGTCGACAGATAACTATGGCTACACCTTC
TRBV24-1	TRBJ2-7	TRBD1	.	CATSDPRQGRQYF	TGTGCCACCAGTGATCCCCGACAGGGCCGGCAGTACTTC
TRBV10-3	TRBJ2-1	TRBD1	.	CAITEGPGQGLHEQFF	TGTGCCATCACCGAGGGACCGGGACAGGGGCTACATGAGCAGTTCTTC
TRBV25-1	TRBJ2-7	TRBD1	.	CLDFGQGYEQYF	TGCCTCGATTTTGGACAGGGCTACGAGCAGTACTTC
TRBV3-1/TRBV3-2	TRBJ1-5	TRBD1	.	CASVSGQGAWHF	TGTGCCAGCGTCTCCGGACAGGGTGCCTGGCATTTT
TRBV28	TRBJ1-6	TRBD1	.	CASSPPGQGAWGSPLHF	TGTGCCAGCAGTCCCCCGGGACAGGGGGCTTGGGGGTCACCCCTCCACTTT
TRBV15	TRBJ1-3	.	.	CATSRDGVSGNTIYF	TGTGCCACCAGCAGAGATGGGGTCTCTGGAAACACCATATATTTT
TRBV13	TRBJ1-2	.	.	CASSLGLSYGYTF	TGTGCCAGCAGCTTAGGACTTTCCTATGGCTACACCTTC
TRBV7-2	TRBJ1-1	.	few	CASSLAHLNTEAFF	TGTGCCAGCAGCTTAGCTCATCTGAACACTGAAGCTTTCTTT
TRBV5-4	TRBJ2-5	.	.	CASSAGGGEETQYF	TGTGCCAGCAGCGCCGGGGGAGGAGAAGAGACCCAGTACTTC